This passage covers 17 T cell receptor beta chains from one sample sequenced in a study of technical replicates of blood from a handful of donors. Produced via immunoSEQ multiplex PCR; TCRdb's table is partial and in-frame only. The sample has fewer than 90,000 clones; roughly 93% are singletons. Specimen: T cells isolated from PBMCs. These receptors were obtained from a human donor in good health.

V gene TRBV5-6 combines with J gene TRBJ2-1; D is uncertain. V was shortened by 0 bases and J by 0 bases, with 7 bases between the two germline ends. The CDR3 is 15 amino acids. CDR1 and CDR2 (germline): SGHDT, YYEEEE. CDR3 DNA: TGTGCCAGCAGCTTGGGGGCGAGCTCCTACAATGAGCAGTTCTTC. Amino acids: CASSLGASSYNEQFF.

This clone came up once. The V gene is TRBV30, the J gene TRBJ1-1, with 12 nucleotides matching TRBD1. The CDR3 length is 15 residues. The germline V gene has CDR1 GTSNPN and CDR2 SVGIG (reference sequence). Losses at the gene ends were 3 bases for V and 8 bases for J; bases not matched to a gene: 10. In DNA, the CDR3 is TGTGCCTGGAGGGCCCGGTGGGACAGGGGGCTCGAAGCTTTCTTT. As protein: CAWRARWDRGLEAFF. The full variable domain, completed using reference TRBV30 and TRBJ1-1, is SQTIHQWPATLVQPVGSPLSLECTVEGTSNPNLYWYRQAAGRGLQLLFYSVGIGQISSEVPQNLSASRPQDRQFILSSKKLLLSDSGFYLCAWRARWDRGLEAFFGQGTRLTVV.

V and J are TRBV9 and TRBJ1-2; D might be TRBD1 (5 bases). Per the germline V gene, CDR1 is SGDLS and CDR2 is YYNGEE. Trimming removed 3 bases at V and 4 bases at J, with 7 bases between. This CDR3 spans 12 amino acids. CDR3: CASSDDSYGYTF. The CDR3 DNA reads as TGTGCCAGCAGCGACGACAGCTATGGCTACACCTTC.

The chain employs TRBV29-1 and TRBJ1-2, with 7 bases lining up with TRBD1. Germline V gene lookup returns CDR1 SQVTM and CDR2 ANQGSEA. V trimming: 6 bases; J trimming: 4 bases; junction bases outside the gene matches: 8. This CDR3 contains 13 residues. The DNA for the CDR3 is TGCAGCGTGGGTGAAGGGGGCCTCTATGGCTACACCTTC. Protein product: CSVGEGGLYGYTF.

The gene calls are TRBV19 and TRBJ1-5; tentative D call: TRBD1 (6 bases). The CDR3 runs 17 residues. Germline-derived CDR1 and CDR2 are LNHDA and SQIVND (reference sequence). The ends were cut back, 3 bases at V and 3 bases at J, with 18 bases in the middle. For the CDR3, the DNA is TGTGCCAGTAGTATTTCCGGGACATATAAGGCCAATCAGCCCCAGCATTTT. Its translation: CASSISGTYKANQPQHF.

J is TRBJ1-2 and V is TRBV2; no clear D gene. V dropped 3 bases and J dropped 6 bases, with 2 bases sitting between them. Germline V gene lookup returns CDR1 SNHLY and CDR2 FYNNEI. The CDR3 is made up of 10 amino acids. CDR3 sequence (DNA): TGTGCCAGCAGTGACGATGGCTACACCTTC. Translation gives CASSDDGYTF.

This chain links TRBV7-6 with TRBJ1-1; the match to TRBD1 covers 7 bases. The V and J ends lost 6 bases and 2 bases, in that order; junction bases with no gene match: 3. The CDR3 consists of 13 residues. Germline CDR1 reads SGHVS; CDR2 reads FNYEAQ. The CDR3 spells CASRRQGNTEAFF. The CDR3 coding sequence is TGTGCCAGCAGACGACAGGGTAACACTGAAGCTTTCTTT.

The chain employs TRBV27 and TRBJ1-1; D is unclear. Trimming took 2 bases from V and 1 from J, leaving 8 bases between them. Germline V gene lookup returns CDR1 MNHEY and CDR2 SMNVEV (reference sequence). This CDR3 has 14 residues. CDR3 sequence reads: CASSLEGPNTEAFF. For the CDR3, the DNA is TGTGCCAGCAGTTTAGAGGGTCCGAACACTGAAGCTTTCTTT.

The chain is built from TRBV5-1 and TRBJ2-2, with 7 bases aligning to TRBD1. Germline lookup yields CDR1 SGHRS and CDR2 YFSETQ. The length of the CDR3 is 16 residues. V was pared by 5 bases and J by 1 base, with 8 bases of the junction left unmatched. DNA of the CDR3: TGCGCCAGCAGTTCGGCGGACAGGTTGAACACCGGGGAGCTGTTTTTT. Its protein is CASSSADRLNTGELFF.

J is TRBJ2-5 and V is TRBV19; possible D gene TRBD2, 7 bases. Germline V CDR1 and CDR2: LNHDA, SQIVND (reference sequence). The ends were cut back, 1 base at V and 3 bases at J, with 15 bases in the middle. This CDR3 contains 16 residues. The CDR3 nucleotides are TGTGCCAGTAGTATAGTTAGGGGAGGGGGGGAAGAGACCCAGTACTTC. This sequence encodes CASSIVRGGGEETQYF.

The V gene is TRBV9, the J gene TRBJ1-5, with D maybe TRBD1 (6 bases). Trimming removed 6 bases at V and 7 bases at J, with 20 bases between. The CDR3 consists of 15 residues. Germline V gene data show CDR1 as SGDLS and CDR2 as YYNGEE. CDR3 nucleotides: TGTGCCAGCACCCGGACAGCCACCTACTCCCAGCCCCAGCATTTT. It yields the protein CASTRTATYSQPQHF.

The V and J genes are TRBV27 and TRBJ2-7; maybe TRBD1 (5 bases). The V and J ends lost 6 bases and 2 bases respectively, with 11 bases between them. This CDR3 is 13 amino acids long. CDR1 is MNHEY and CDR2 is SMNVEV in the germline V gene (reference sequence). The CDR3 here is CASRSGQAYEQYF. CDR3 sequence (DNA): TGTGCCAGCAGATCAGGGCAGGCCTACGAGCAGTACTTC.

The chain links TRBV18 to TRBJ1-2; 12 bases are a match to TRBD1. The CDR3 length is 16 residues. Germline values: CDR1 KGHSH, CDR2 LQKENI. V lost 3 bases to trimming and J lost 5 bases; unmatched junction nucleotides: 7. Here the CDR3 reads CASSPFGTGGEYGYTF. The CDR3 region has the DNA TGTGCCAGCTCACCGTTTGGGACAGGGGGCGAGTATGGCTACACCTTC.

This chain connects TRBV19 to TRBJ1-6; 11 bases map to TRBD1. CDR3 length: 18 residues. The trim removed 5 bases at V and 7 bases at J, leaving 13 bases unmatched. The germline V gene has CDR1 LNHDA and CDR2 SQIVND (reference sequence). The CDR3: CASSPVPGQGGWNSPLHF. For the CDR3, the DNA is TGTGCCAGTAGTCCTGTCCCGGGACAGGGGGGATGGAATTCACCCCTCCACTTT.

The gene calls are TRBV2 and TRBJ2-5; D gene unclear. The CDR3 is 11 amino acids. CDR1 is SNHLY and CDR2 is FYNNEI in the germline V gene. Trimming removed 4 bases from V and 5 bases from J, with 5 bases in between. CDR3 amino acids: CASSGRETQYF. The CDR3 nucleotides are TGTGCCAGCAGTGGTCGGGAGACCCAGTACTTC.

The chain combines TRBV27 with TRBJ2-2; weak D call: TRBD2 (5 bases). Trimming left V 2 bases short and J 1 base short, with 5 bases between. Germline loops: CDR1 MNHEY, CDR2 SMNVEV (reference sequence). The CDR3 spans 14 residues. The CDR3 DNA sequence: TGTGCCAGCAGTTTACGGGAGAACACCGGGGAGCTGTTTTTT. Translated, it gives CASSLRENTGELFF.

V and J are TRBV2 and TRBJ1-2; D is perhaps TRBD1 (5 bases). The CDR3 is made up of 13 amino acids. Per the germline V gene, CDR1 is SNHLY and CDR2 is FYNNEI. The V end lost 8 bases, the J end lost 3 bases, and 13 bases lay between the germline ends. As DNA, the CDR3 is TGTGCCAGCGCAGTGGCAGGGCACTATGGCTACACCTTC. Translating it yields CASAVAGHYGYTF.